This TCR beta chain was sequenced in a study of OX40 agonist ivuxolimab in advanced cancers. About the study: Given to patients was ivuxolimab, an agonistic anti-OX40 (CD134) antibody. Eligibility admitted prior anti-PD-1, anti-PD-L1 or anti-CTLA-4 therapy; about 40% had some.

Collection of blood occurred at baseline, at cycle 4 day 1, and at cycle 7 day 1. Data came from immunoSEQ multiplex PCR; TCRdb stores just in-frame clones and leaves some out. The data contain tens of thousands of clones, roughly 92% of them singletons. There are 16 residues in the CDR3. Per germline, CDR1 MDHEN and CDR2 SYDVKM. V was clipped by 6 bases and J by 0 bases, with 18 bases between them. This TCR was recovered from an adult with an advanced solid tumor such as melanoma, head and neck, liver or kidney cancer. The chain recombines TRBV28 with TRBJ2-7; the D gene is possibly TRBD1 (6 bases). This sample comprised CD4+ or CD8+ T cells sorted from blood, obtained in a trial of the OX40 agonist ivuxolimab. The CDR3 region is CASSVGTRLSSYEQYF. The CDR3 DNA reads TGTGCCAGCAGCGTAGGGACAAGGCTAAGCTCCTACGAGCAGTACTTC.